Following are 22 T cell receptor beta chains from one sample sequenced in a study of shared clonotypes between healthy human individuals. Sequencing used immunoSEQ multiplex PCR; TCRdb keeps in-frame clones, though not all of them. In the table there are roughly 700,000 clones, under 80% of which are singletons. Sequencing was done on a sample of memory CD4+ T cells sorted from blood. The subset denotes: CD45RA-negative fraction. These receptors all come from a woman aged 30 to 39 in good health.

The J gene is TRBJ2-3, the V gene TRBV14; D remains unclear. Germline lookup yields CDR1 SGHDN and CDR2 FVKESK. The V gene lost 2 bases and the J gene lost 1 base, with 7 bases spanning the gap. This CDR3 contains 14 residues. The CDR3 loop is CASSQFAGTDTQYF. The CDR3 DNA sequence: TGTGCCAGCAGCCAATTCGCGGGCACAGATACGCAGTATTTT.

This chain connects TRBV29-1 to TRBJ2-1; 15 nucleotides agree with TRBD2. Germline-derived CDR1 and CDR2 are SQVTM and ANQGSEA. V trimming: 0 bases; J trimming: 7 bases; junction bases outside the gene matches: 13. The CDR3 contains 19 residues. CDR3 sequence reads: CSVEDGRTSGRGLRNEQFF. CDR3 sequence (DNA): TGCAGCGTTGAAGATGGGAGGACTAGCGGGAGGGGTTTGAGGAATGAGCAGTTCTTC.

The chain couples TRBV10-3 to TRBJ1-2; the D gene is possibly TRBD1 (5 bases). The CDR3 has 15 residues. The germline CDR1 and CDR2 sequences are ENHRY and SYGVKD. Deletions cut 8 bases from V and 1 base from J, with 17 bases between. The CDR3 sequence: CAILPGGRDNYGYTF. The CDR3 bases are TGTGCCATCCTTCCTGGCGGCAGGGATAACTATGGCTACACCTTC.

Regarding this clone: A read error may produce the germline difference seen at one junction end. The V call is TRBV5-1, the J call TRBJ1-4, with 8 nucleotides matching TRBD1. Germline V gene lookup returns CDR1 SGHRS and CDR2 YFSETQ. The CDR3 sequence is 13 residues long. The CDR3 DNA reads as TGCGCCAGCAGATTGGACAGGGTAGAAAAACTGTTTTTT. This sequence encodes CASRLDRVEKLFF. The complete variable domain, with remaining parts taken from reference TRBV5-1 and TRBJ1-4, reads KAGVTQTPRYLIKTRGQQVTLSCSPISGHRSVSWYQQTPGQGLQFLFEYFSETQRNKGNFPGRFSGRQFSNSRSEMNVSTLELGDSALYLCASRLDRVEKLFFGSGTQLSVL.

CDR3 nucleotides: TGCGCCAGCAGTGGAGCCACCGGGGAGCTGTTTTTT. This sequence encodes CASSGATGELFF. The rearrangement uses TRBV10-2 and TRBJ2-2; D ambiguous. Deletions cut 4 bases from V and 4 bases from J, with 4 bases between. Germline-derived CDR1 and CDR2 are WSHSY and SAAADI. The CDR3 loop spans 12 amino acids.

V is TRBV4-2 and J is TRBJ2-5, with D hard to call. The germline V and J ends were trimmed by 7 bases and 5 bases, with 2 bases remaining between them. The CDR3 length is 9 residues. CDR1 is LGHNA and CDR2 is YNFKEQ in the germline V gene. The CDR3 is CASNETQYF. CDR3 nucleotide sequence: TGTGCCAGCAATGAGACCCAGTACTTC.

The chain recombines TRBV5-4 with TRBJ2-5; 9 bases are a match to TRBD2. The CDR3 is made up of 17 amino acids. Germline values: CDR1 SGHNT, CDR2 YYREEE (reference sequence). Germline trimming cut 1 base from V and 2 bases from J; bases unmatched to any gene: 9. For the CDR3, the DNA is TGTGCCAGCAGCTTGCTTTCGCTAGCGGGACAACAAGAGACCCAGTACTTC. It encodes CASSLLSLAGQQETQYF.

This chain links TRBV10-1 with TRBJ2-2; D call uncertain. In germline, CDR1 is WNHNN, CDR2 SYGVQD (reference sequence). The CDR3 is made up of 13 amino acids. V lost 2 bases and J lost 6, with 7 bases in between. For the CDR3, the DNA is TGCGCCAGCAGTGAGCTGCGAGCCGGGGAGCTGTTTTTT. It is translated as CASSELRAGELFF.

The chain recombines TRBV6-1 with TRBJ1-5; 8 nucleotides align to TRBD1. Trimming at V came to 4 bases and at J to 2 bases, leaving 7 bases not matched to a gene. This CDR3 has 16 residues. From germline, CDR1 is MNHNS and CDR2 SASEGT. The CDR3 nucleotides are TGTGCCAGCAGTGGCCGAGACAGGGGCCGCAATCAGCCCCAGCATTTT. Its protein product is CASSGRDRGRNQPQHF.

This clone was counted between two and nine times. The chain carries TRBV5-1 and TRBJ2-2; 8 bases line up with TRBD2. Germline trimming cut 5 bases from V and 1 base from J; bases unmatched to any gene: 4. Germline CDR1 reads SGHRS; CDR2 reads YFSETQ. The CDR3 extends over 15 amino acids. The CDR3 DNA is TGCGCCAGCAGTGGGACTAGGGTGAACACCGGGGAGCTGTTTTTT. Protein product: CASSGTRVNTGELFF.

The table lists this clone with a few counts. The J gene is TRBJ1-4, the V gene TRBV6-1, with a tentative D call TRBD1 (5 bases). Germline V gives CDR1 MNHNS, CDR2 SASEGT. The V end was cut by 3 bases, the J end by 8 bases, with 28 bases between. This CDR3 spans 19 amino acids. This chain's CDR3 is CASSDLGVRRGASGEKLFF. CDR3 nucleotide sequence: TGTGCCAGCAGTGATCTCGGCGTGCGTAGGGGAGCTTCGGGGGAAAAACTGTTTTTT.

Only a few counts were recorded for this clone. The chain combines TRBV28 with TRBJ1-2; TRBD1 might be the D (5 bases). There are 13 residues in the CDR3. V gave up 2 bases and J gave up 6 bases, with 10 bases separating them. The germline CDR1 and CDR2 sequences are MDHEN and SYDVKM. The CDR3 sequence: CASSLVGRDGYTF. Written as DNA, the CDR3 is TGTGCCAGCAGTTTAGTGGGCAGGGATGGCTACACCTTC.

The chain uses TRBV5-1 and TRBJ2-3; TRBD2 agrees at 7 bases. Trimming cost V 2 bases and J 1 base; bases outside gene matches: 4. The CDR3 is 15 residues long. CDR1 SGHRS and CDR2 YFSETQ come from the germline V gene. The CDR3 reads CASSLAGIGTDTQYF. DNA for the CDR3: TGCGCCAGCAGCTTAGCGGGAATAGGCACAGATACGCAGTATTTT.

The chain carries TRBV29-1 and TRBJ2-1; 9 bases fit TRBD2. Trimming removed 4 bases from V and 14 bases from J; junction bases left unmatched: 6. CDR3 length: 11 residues. The germline V gene encodes CDR1 SQVTM and CDR2 ANQGSEA. CDR3 sequence (DNA): TGCAGCGTTGTGTCAATAGCGGGGGAGTTCTTC. Residues: CSVVSIAGEFF.

The chain carries TRBV19 and TRBJ2-7; D not certain. The CDR3 covers 16 residues. Germline V gene lookup returns CDR1 LNHDA and CDR2 SQIVND (reference sequence). The V and J ends lost 9 bases and 2 bases respectively, with 23 bases between them. As DNA, the CDR3 is TGTGCCAGCCCCCCTGGACCGAACTCTCCTACCTACGAGCAGTACTTC. Translating it yields CASPPGPNSPTYEQYF.

The chain employs TRBV5-1 and TRBJ2-7, with TRBD2 identical over 8 bases. The junction had 5 bases not matched to a gene; V was cut back by 1 base and J by 2 bases. CDR3 length: 15 amino acids. Germline V CDR1 and CDR2: SGHRS, YFSETQ. CDR3 bases: TGCGCCAGCAGCTTGTCGGGACTAGGTGCCTACGAGCAGTACTTC. Residues: CASSLSGLGAYEQYF.

The chain uses TRBV7-3 and TRBJ2-2; D gene unclear. V lost 5 bases and J lost 2, with 12 bases in between. The length of the CDR3 is 15 residues. The germline CDR1 and CDR2 sequences are SGHTA and FQGTGA. The DNA of the CDR3 is TGTGCCAGCAGCATACGCCCAACTAACACCGGGGAGCTGTTTTTT. It codes for CASSIRPTNTGELFF.

Only a few counts were recorded for this clone. V gene TRBV19 combines with J gene TRBJ2-3; 9 bases map to TRBD2. Germline trimming cut 8 bases from V and 4 bases from J; bases unmatched to any gene: 10. The CDR3 has 15 residues. Germline values: CDR1 LNHDA, CDR2 SQIVND (reference sequence). The CDR3 region is CASGASGRWSDTQYF. The CDR3 nucleotides read TGTGCCAGTGGCGCAAGCGGGAGGTGGTCAGATACGCAGTATTTT. The whole variable domain, filled in from reference TRBV19 and TRBJ2-3, reads DGGITQSPKYLFRKEGQNVTLSCEQNLNHDAMYWYRQDPGQGLRLIYYSQIVNDFQKGDIAEGYSVSREKKESFPLTVTSAQKNPTAFYLCASGASGRWSDTQYFGPGTRLTVL.

About this clone: This likely reflects a read error, since a far larger clone is one base away. Other nucleotide sequences in the sample specify the same CDR3. The genes are TRBV6-1 and TRBJ1-5; a possible D gene is TRBD1 (6 bases). V was cut by 3 bases and J by 2 bases, with 8 bases left in between. The CDR3 runs to 14 residues. Germline lookup yields CDR1 MNHNS and CDR2 SASEGT. The CDR3 DNA reads as TGTGCCAGCAGTGACAGGGGCGGCAATCAGCCCCAGCATTTT. This codes for CASSDRGGNQPQHF.

This rearrangement joins TRBV10-3 to TRBJ1-1, with 8 nucleotides matching TRBD1. Germline V CDR1 and CDR2: ENHRY, SYGVKD. There are 13 residues in the CDR3. V lost 5 bases to trimming and J lost 5 bases; unmatched junction nucleotides: 4. In DNA, the CDR3 is TGTGCCATCAGTAGACAGGGGTCTACTGAAGCTTTCTTT. This gives the protein CAISRQGSTEAFF.

The chain carries TRBV4-1 and TRBJ2-3; 8 nucleotides agree with TRBD2. The germline V gene has CDR1 MGHRA and CDR2 YSYEKL. V shed 0 bases, J shed 2 bases, and the junction held 10 bases outside the gene matches. There are 18 residues in the CDR3. The CDR3 loop reads CASSQEGVAGWNTDTQYF. CDR3 sequence (DNA): TGCGCCAGCAGCCAAGAGGGGGTAGCGGGATGGAACACAGATACGCAGTATTTT.

This clone was seen only a few times. The rearrangement uses TRBV11-2 and TRBJ2-7; D call uncertain. The CDR3 is made up of 13 amino acids. Germline loops: CDR1 SGHAT, CDR2 FQNNGV. V was trimmed by 5 bases and J by 5 bases, leaving 13 bases between them. CDR3 DNA sequence: TGTGCCAGCAGCCTCACCCCTCGGGACGAGCAGTACTTC. Translated, it gives CASSLTPRDEQYF. Full variable domain (remainder filled in from reference TRBV11-2 and TRBJ2-7): EAGVAQSPRYKIIEKRQSVAFWCNPISGHATLYWYQQILGQGPKLLIQFQNNGVVDDSQLPKDRFSAERLKGVDSTLKIQPAKLEDSAVYLCASSLTPRDEQYFGPGTRLTVT.